This TCR beta chain was identified during a study of blood T cell repertoires in COVID-19. Study details: Collection of acute and convalescent COVID-19 samples took place in the United States, Italy and Spain. Sample material is recorded as cDNA or gDNA derived from T cells, B-cell-depleted T cells, or PBMCs.

Original handling: Reference gene primers were amplified, and this amplification served to estimate nucleated cell counts. The protocol was immunoSEQ multiplex PCR, while the TCRdb copy is restricted to in-frame clones and leaves out a portion. V, J and clone size were drawn from that table, and D and trimming were deduced from the DNA. The table includes about 77,000 clones, over 70% detected once. The TCR was taken from a man in his 60s with acute or convalescent COVID-19. Sequencing input: peripheral blood.

This chain's CDR3 is CASPPGFPGELFF. As DNA, the CDR3 is TGCGCCAGTCCTCCAGGGTTCCCCGGGGAGCTGTTTTTT. This rearrangement joins TRBV5-1 to TRBJ2-2, with D perhaps matching TRBD1 (5 bases). The CDR3 has 13 residues. Between the trimmed V and J ends, which lost 8 bases and 6 bases, there was a span of 14 bases. Germline-derived CDR1 and CDR2 are SGHRS and YFSETQ.